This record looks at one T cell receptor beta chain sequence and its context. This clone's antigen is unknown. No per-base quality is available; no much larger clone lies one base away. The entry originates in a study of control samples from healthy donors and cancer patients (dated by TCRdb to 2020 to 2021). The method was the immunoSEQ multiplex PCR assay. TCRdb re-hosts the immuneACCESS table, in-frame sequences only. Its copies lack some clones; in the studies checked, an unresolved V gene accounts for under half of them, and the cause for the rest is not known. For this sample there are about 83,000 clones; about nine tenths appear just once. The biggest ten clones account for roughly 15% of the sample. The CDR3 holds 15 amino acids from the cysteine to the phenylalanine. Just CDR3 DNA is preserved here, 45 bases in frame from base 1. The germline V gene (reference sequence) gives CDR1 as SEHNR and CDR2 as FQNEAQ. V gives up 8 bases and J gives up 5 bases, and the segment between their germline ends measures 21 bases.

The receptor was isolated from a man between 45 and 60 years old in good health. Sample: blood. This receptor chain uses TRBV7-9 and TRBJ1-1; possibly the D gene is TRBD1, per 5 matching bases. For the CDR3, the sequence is CASLNNGAASTEAFF. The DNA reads TGTGCCAGCTTAAATAACGGGGCCGCCTCGACTGAAGCTTTCTTT.